This T cell receptor (beta chain) was obtained from a study of blood T cells in healthy people across ages. Study-wide results and caveats: PBMCs that were unsorted prevented a conclusive naive versus antigen-experienced comparison.

With regard to this clonotype: Its antigen is still unknown.

CDR3 size: 18 residues. The germline V gene encodes CDR1 LGHNT and CDR2 FRNRAP. J lost 1 base, V lost 2 bases, and 11 bases had no gene match. For the second PCR, which ran for 7 to 11 cycles, a sample-barcoded 5' primer and a J-beta primer mix were used. Each CDR3 protein gets one entry after TCRdb re-called the 5' RACE reads with MiXCR. Among approximately 1,700,000 distinct CDR3 sequences listed, approximately 39% were seen once. Total RNA was isolated from each sample in quantities of at least 5 micrograms. Sequencing was performed on blood. V and J are TRBV12-5 and TRBJ2-5; 9 bases agree with TRBD1. The sequence was obtained from a human donor in good health. In nucleotides, the CDR3 is TGTGCTAGTGGTTTGCCGGGACAGGGTCTTGGGGGCCAAGAGACCCAGTACTTC. This gives the protein CASGLPGQGLGGQETQYF.